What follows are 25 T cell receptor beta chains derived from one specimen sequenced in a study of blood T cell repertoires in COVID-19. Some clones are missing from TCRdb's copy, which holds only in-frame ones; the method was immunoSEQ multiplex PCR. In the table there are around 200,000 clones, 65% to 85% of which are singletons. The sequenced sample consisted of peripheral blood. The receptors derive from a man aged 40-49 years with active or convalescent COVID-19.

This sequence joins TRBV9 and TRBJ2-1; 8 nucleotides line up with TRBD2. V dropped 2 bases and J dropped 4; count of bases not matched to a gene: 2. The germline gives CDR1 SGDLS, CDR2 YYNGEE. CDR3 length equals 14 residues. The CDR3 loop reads CASSVGGEYNEQFF. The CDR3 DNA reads TGTGCCAGCAGCGTCGGGGGGGAATACAATGAGCAGTTCTTC.

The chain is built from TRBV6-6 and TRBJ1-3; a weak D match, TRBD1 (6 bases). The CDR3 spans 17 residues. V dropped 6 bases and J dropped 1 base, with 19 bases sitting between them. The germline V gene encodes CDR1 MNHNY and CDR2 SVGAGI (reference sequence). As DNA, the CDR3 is TGTGCCAGCAGCCGAAAATCCGGACAGCAGTCTGGAAACACCATATATTTT. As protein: CASSRKSGQQSGNTIYF.

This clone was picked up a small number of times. This chain's CDR3 is CASSLNAGAGQPQHF. The CDR3 DNA reads TGCGCCAGCAGCTTGAATGCAGGCGCGGGCCAGCCCCAGCATTTT. This sequence joins TRBV5-1 and TRBJ1-5; D remains unclear. CDR1 SGHRS and CDR2 YFSETQ come from the germline V gene. Between the trimmed V and J ends, which lost 1 base and 7 bases, there was a span of 15 bases. The CDR3 extends over 15 amino acids.

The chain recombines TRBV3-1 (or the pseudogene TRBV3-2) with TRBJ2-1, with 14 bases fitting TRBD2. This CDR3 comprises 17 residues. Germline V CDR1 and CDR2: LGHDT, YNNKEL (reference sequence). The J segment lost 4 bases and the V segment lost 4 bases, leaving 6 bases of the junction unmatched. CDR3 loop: CASSPGTSGGVYNEQFF. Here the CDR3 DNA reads TGTGCCAGCAGCCCTGGGACTAGCGGGGGAGTATACAATGAGCAGTTCTTC.

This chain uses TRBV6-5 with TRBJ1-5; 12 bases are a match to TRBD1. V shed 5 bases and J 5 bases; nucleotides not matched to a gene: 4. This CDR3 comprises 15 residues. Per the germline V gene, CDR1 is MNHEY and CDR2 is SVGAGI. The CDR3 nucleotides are TGTGCCAGCAGTCACGGGACAGGGGGCGATCAGCCCCAGCATTTT. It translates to CASSHGTGGDQPQHF.

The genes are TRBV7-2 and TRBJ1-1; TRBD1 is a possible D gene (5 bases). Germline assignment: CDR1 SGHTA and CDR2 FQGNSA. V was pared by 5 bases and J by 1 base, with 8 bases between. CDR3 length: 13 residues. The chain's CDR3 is CASSPQENTEAFF. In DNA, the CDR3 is TGTGCCAGCAGCCCACAGGAGAACACTGAAGCTTTCTTT.

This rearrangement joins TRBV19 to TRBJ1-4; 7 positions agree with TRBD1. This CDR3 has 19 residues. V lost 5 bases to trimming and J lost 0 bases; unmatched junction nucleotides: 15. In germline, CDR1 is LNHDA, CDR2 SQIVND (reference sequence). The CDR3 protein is CASSQQGSRNHATNEKLFF. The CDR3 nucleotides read TGTGCCAGTAGTCAACAGGGGAGCCGGAATCACGCAACTAATGAAAAACTGTTTTTT.

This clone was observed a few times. CDR3 bases: TGTGCCAGCAGCACTACATCAAGTCGAGACACCATATATTTT. It yields the protein CASSTTSSRDTIYF. The rearrangement links TRBV6-5 to TRBJ1-3; D not certain. The CDR3 sequence is 14 residues long. The ends were cut back, 6 bases at V and 8 bases at J, with 17 bases in the middle. CDR1 and CDR2 from the germline V gene are MNHEY and SVGAGI.

This chain's CDR3 is CASSPTELSSYNSPLHF. As DNA, the CDR3 is TGTGCCAGCTCACCCACAGAGCTAAGCTCCTATAATTCACCCCTCCACTTT. The chain combines TRBV18 with TRBJ1-6; D is ambiguous. The ends were cut back, 3 bases at V and 0 bases at J, with 12 bases in the middle. Germline V gene lookup returns CDR1 KGHSH and CDR2 LQKENI. This CDR3 comprises 17 residues.

In nucleotides, the CDR3 is TGTGCCTGGGGGAACCGCGCCGAGCAGTACTTC. Protein sequence: CAWGNRAEQYF. The rearrangement uses TRBV30 and TRBJ2-7; D call uncertain. CDR3 length equals 11 residues. V lost 5 bases and J 6 bases, leaving 11 bases between the germline ends. The germline CDR1 and CDR2 sequences are GTSNPN and SVGIG (reference sequence).

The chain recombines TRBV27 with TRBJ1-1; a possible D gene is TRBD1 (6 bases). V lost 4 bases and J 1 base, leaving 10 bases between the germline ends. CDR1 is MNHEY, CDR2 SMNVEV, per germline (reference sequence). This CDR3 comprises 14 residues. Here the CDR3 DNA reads TGTGCCAGCAGTTCTTGGACAGAGAACACTGAAGCTTTCTTT. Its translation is CASSSWTENTEAFF.

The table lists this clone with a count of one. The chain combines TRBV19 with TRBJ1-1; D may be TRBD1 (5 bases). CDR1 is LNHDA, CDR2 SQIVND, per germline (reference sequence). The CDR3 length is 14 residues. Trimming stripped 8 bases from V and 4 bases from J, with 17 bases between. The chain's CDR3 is CASGRGVGGTEAFF. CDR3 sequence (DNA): TGTGCCAGTGGAAGGGGTGTGGGGGGCACTGAAGCTTTCTTT.

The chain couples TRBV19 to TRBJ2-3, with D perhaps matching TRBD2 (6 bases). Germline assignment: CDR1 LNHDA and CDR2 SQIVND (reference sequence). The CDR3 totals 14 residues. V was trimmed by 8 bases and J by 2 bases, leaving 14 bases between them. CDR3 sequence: CASWNGRTTDTQYF. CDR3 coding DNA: TGTGCCAGTTGGAACGGGAGAACCACAGATACGCAGTATTTT.

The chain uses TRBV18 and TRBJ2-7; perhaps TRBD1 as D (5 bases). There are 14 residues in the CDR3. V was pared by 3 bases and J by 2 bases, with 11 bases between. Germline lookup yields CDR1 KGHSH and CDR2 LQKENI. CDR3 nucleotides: TGTGCCAGCTCACCCCAGGGCAGGGCCTACGAGCAGTACTTC. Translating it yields CASSPQGRAYEQYF.

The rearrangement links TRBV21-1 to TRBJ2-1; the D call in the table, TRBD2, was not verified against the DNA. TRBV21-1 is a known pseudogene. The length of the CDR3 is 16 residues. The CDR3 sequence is CASSDKYLGLMGRKFF. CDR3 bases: TGTGCCAGCAGCGACAAATACCTAGGACTAATGGGAAGAAAGTTCTTC.

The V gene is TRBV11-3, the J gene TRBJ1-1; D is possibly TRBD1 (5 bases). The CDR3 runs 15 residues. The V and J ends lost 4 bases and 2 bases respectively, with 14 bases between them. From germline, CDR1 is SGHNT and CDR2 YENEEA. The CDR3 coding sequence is TGTGCCAGCAGCTCCCGACAGAACCTAAACACTGAAGCTTTCTTT. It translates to CASSSRQNLNTEAFF. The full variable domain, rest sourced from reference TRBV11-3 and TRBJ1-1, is EAGVVQSPRYKIIEKKQPVAFWCNPISGHNTLYWYLQNLGQGPELLIRYENEEAVDDSQLPKDRFSAERLKGVDSTLKIQPAELGDSAVYLCASSSRQNLNTEAFFGQGTRLTVV.

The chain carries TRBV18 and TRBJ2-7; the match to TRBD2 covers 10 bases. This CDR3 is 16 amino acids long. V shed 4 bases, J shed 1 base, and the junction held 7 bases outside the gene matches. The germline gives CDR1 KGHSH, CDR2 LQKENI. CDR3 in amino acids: CASSQAGGMSSYEQYF. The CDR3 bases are TGTGCCAGCTCACAAGCGGGAGGGATGTCTTCCTACGAGCAGTACTTC.

CDR3 sequence: CASSPGTSLWGEQFF. Here the CDR3 DNA reads TGTGCCAGCAGCCCCGGGACTTCCCTTTGGGGGGAGCAGTTCTTC. The gene calls are TRBV3-1 (or the pseudogene TRBV3-2) and TRBJ2-1; D is perhaps TRBD2 (6 bases). Germline V gene sequence: CDR1 LGHDT, CDR2 YNNKEL (reference sequence). There are 15 residues in the CDR3. Trimming stripped 4 bases from V and 10 bases from J, with 20 bases between.

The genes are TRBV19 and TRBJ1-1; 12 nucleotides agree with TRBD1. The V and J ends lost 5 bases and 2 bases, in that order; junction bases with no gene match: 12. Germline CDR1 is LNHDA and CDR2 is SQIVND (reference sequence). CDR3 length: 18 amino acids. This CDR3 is CASSLGTGGVWSNTEAFF. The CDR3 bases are TGTGCCAGTAGTTTGGGGACAGGGGGCGTATGGAGTAACACTGAAGCTTTCTTT.

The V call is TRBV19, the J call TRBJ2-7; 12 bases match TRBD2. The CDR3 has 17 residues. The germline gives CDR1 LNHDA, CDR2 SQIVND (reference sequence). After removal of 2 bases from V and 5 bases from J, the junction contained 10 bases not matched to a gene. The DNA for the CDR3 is TGTGCCAGTAGTATATCCCTCAGACTAGCGGGAGCCGACGAGCAGTACTTC. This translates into CASSISLRLAGADEQYF.

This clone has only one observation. The CDR3 bases are TGTGCCAGCAGCGTAGGACAGGGAGGAGAAAAACTGTTTTTT. It translates to CASSVGQGGEKLFF. This chain joins TRBV9 and TRBJ1-4; 7 nucleotides line up with TRBD1. V was pared by 0 bases and J by 8 bases, with 4 bases of the junction left unmatched. CDR1 and CDR2 (germline): SGDLS, YYNGEE. The CDR3 extends over 14 amino acids. The entire variable domain, with the rest obtained from reference TRBV9 and TRBJ1-4, is as follows: DSGVTQTPKHLITATGQRVTLRCSPRSGDLSVYWYQQSLDQGLQFLIQYYNGEERAKGNILERFSAQQFPDLHSELNLSSLELGDSALYFCASSVGQGGEKLFFGSGTQLSVL.

For the CDR3, the DNA is TGCGCCAGCAGCCCCTGGACTAGCGGGGGCCGCACAGATACGCAGTATTTT. The encoded protein is CASSPWTSGGRTDTQYF. The V and J genes are TRBV5-1 and TRBJ2-3; 13 bases agree with TRBD2. V gave up 4 bases and J gave up 1 base; unmatched junction bases: 6. This CDR3 region has 17 residues. Germline assignment: CDR1 SGHRS and CDR2 YFSETQ.

The CDR3 sequence is CATSRTEAFF. For the CDR3, the DNA is TGTGCCACCTCCAGAACTGAAGCTTTCTTT. The chain links TRBV6-5 to TRBJ1-1; D is ambiguous. CDR3 length: 10 amino acids. The germline V gene encodes CDR1 MNHEY and CDR2 SVGAGI. Trimming removed 10 bases at V and 5 bases at J, with 8 bases between.

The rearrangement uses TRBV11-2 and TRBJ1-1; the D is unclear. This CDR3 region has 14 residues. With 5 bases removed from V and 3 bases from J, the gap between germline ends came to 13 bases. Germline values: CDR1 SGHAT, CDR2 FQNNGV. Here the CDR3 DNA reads TGTGCCAGCAGCGTCTTTAGTACGGACACTGAAGCTTTCTTT. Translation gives CASSVFSTDTEAFF.

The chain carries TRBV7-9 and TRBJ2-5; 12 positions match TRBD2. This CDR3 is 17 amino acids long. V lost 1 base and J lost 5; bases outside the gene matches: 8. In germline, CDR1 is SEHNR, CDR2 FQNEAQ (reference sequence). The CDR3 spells CASSLGLAGGPTETQYF. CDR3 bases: TGTGCCAGCAGCTTAGGGCTAGCGGGGGGGCCTACGGAGACCCAGTACTTC. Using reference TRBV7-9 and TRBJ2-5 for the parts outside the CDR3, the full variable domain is DTGVSQNPRHKITKRGQNVTFRCDPISEHNRLYWYRQTLGQGPEFLTYFQNEAQLEKSRLLSDRFSAERPKGSFSTLEIQRTEQGDSAMYLCASSLGLAGGPTETQYFGPGTRLLVL.